This T cell receptor (beta chain) came from a study of T cell repertoires in cytomegalovirus infection. Study outcomes and limitations: Individuals carrying CMV plus the relevant HLA were identified by cumulative frequency of public TCR beta families. It was HLA-C-restricted CMV-specific TCR beta clonotypes that dominated the response ex vivo.

Remarks on this clonotype: Its antigen remains unidentified.

The CDR3 totals 14 residues. V was shortened by 3 bases and J by 1 base, with 6 bases between the two germline ends. Germline V gene data show CDR1 as SNHLY and CDR2 as FYNNEI. One entry per CDR3 protein results from TCRdb running MiXCR on the reads. This table holds about 830,000 distinct CDR3 sequences, 32% found once. The receptor comes from a human donor in good health (CMV status not recorded). Some clones in this sample may be carry-over from other donors' samples. The chain links TRBV2 to TRBJ2-2; D is unclear. Source: cultured CD8+ T cells from PBMCs, taken from culture after CMV antigen stimulation. CDR3 DNA sequence: TGTGCCAGCAGTGAGGAGATGAACACCGGGGAGCTGTTTTTT. It is translated as CASSEEMNTGELFF.